This T cell receptor (beta chain) was documented in a study of beta chain features in type 1 diabetes. The CDR3 covers 15 residues. Per germline, CDR1 MDHEN and CDR2 SYDVKM. Trimming took off 4 bases at V and 3 bases at J, with 13 bases between the two ends. TCRB transcripts that were expressed got sequenced, as all of the isolated RNA had been reverse transcribed. The average read count of naive, central memory and regulatory T cell samples was some 3.5 million. Libraries were prepared by immunoSEQ multiplex PCR; TCRdb keeps only in-frame clonotypes and omits some of them. The sample holds 620,000 or so clones, less than 20% seen once. Points on this clone: Its specificity is unknown.

Study results and caveats: For cells with high TCR expression, cDNA sequencing could yield over-representation. Naive, central memory and regulatory TCRB repertoires appeared more similar among patients than healthy donors. Among patients with Type 1 diabetes, TCRB CDR3s were moderately but significantly shorter in every one of the four CD4+ subsets.

The material sequenced was naive CD4+ T cells from blood. The J gene is TRBJ2-1, the V gene TRBV28; D is unresolved. The sequence derives from a young man in good health. CDR3 sequence (DNA): TGTGCCAGCAGTTCTGGTGGAGTTAGCTACAATGAGCAGTTCTTC. Protein sequence: CASSSGGVSYNEQFF.